The following is a TCR beta chain sequence with its context. Sequencing used immunoSEQ multiplex PCR; TCRdb keeps in-frame clones, though not all of them. The repertoire holds about 350,000 clones, with about 89% as singletons. The data belong to a study of Ad26.COV2.S vaccination and SARS-CoV-2 variants. Treatment meaning: some 19 received Ad26.COV2.S at low or high dose, single or two shots; about 5 received placebo; per-sample allocation not given. Specimens were obtained on day 63 following the first vaccine or placebo injection. With 6 bases clipped from V and 6 bases from J, the junction kept 9 bases outside the gene matches. The CDR3 runs to 14 residues. CDR1 and CDR2 (germline): MNHNY, SVGAGI (reference sequence).

The receptor was derived from a person between 18 and 60 years old who received the Ad26.COV2.S COVID-19 vaccine or a placebo. The chain links TRBV6-6 to TRBJ2-3; 7 bases are shared with TRBD1. The sample here was peripheral blood, taken in a trial of Ad26.COV2.S vaccine versus placebo. CDR3 nucleotides: TGTGCCAGCAGCTATACAGGGGTTCGGGATACGCAGTATTTT. This translates into CASSYTGVRDTQYF.